The next 23 T cell receptor beta chains were all read from a single sample in a study of T cells after yellow fever vaccination. TCRdb re-derived calls from the 5' RACE reads in MiXCR, one entry per CDR3 protein. The table includes nearly 350,000 distinct CDR3 sequences, roughly 8.6% detected once. The sample consisted of PBMCs, taken more than 40 days after the first yellow fever vaccination. The source is a man between 18 and 35 years old who received the YFV17D yellow fever vaccine.

The CDR3 DNA follows: TGCAGTGCGACCCGGGACAGCGCCTACGAGCAGTACGTC. Translation: CSATRDSAYEQYV. The rearrangement links TRBV20-1 to TRBJ2-7, with TRBD1 matching 7 bases. The CDR3 contains 13 residues. The trim removed 6 bases at V and 2 bases at J, leaving 7 bases unmatched. Germline lookup yields CDR1 DFQATT and CDR2 SNEGSKA (reference sequence).

The table lists this clonotype with a few counts. The V call is TRBV7-6, the J call TRBJ1-4; maybe TRBD1 (5 bases). V was shortened by 2 bases and J by 10 bases, with 17 bases between the two germline ends. The germline V gene encodes CDR1 SGHVS and CDR2 FNYEAQ. This CDR3 has 15 residues. CDR3 DNA sequence: TGTGCCAGCAGCTTATGGGCACGATCCGGGGCAAAACTGTTTTTT. Translation: CASSLWARSGAKLFF.

This clonotype was counted a few times. The chain employs TRBV20-1 and TRBJ1-2, with D hard to call. Germline V gene sequence: CDR1 DFQATT, CDR2 SNEGSKA (reference sequence). The ends were cut back, 3 bases at V and 4 bases at J, with 15 bases in the middle. This CDR3 region has 14 residues. CDR3 sequence: CSASREGLSYGYTF. The CDR3 DNA reads TGCAGTGCTAGTCGGGAAGGGCTTAGCTATGGCTACACCTTC.

The chain recombines TRBV4-1 with TRBJ1-2, with 7 bases aligning to TRBD1. Trimming removed 1 base from V and 8 bases from J; junction bases left unmatched: 7. The CDR3 runs 14 residues. In germline, CDR1 is MGHRA, CDR2 YSYEKL. The CDR3 here is CASSQGQWTGGYTF. The CDR3 DNA sequence: TGCGCCAGCAGCCAAGGGCAGTGGACAGGAGGCTACACCTTC.

CDR3 protein: CASSYSDSNTGELFF. CDR3 in DNA: TGTGCCAGCAGTTACTCGGACTCGAACACCGGGGAGCTGTTTTTT. The V call is TRBV6-2 or TRBV6-3, the J call TRBJ2-2; possible D gene TRBD2, 5 bases. V was trimmed by 0 bases and J by 0 bases, leaving 5 bases between them. The CDR3 length is 15 residues. CDR1 is MNHEY and CDR2 is SVGEGT in the germline V gene.

This clonotype was picked up a small number of times. This rearrangement joins TRBV11-2 to TRBJ2-7, with TRBD2 identical over 7 bases. This CDR3 is built from 12 residues. Per the germline V gene, CDR1 is SGHAT and CDR2 is FQNNGV. J was trimmed by 3 bases and V by 8 bases; bases with no gene match: 4. CDR3 in amino acids: CASGGDIYEQYV. DNA of the CDR3: TGTGCCAGCGGGGGGGATATCTACGAGCAGTACGTC.

The sample holds a few counts of this clonotype. The chain employs TRBV7-6 and TRBJ2-5; D tentatively reads TRBD1 or TRBD2 (7 bases each). The CDR3 loop spans 14 amino acids. The V gene lost 4 bases and the J gene lost 2 bases, with 11 bases spanning the gap. From germline, CDR1 is SGHVS and CDR2 FNYEAQ. CDR3 DNA sequence: TGTGCCAGCAGCTCAGGGGGGGGTCAAGAGACCCAGTACTTC. Translation gives CASSSGGGQETQYF.

This chain joins TRBV4-1 and TRBJ1-2; 8 bases line up with TRBD1. Germline V lookup: CDR1 MGHRA, CDR2 YSYEKL. Trimming cost V 1 base and J 4 bases; bases outside gene matches: 11. The CDR3 covers 17 residues. The CDR3, as DNA: TGCGCCAGCAGCCAAGGCCTACAGGGGGGTTACGGCTATGGCTACACCTTC. Its translation: CASSQGLQGGYGYGYTF.

This clonotype was seen more than once but under ten times. V and J are TRBV5-1 and TRBJ2-1; 10 bases align to TRBD2. CDR1 is SGHRS and CDR2 is YFSETQ in the germline V gene. V lost 2 bases and J lost 6; bases outside the gene matches: 5. This CDR3 region has 15 residues. CDR3 nucleotides: TGCGCCAGCAGCTTACTAGCGGGGTCTCCCAATGAGCAGTTCTTC. It codes for CASSLLAGSPNEQFF.

V gene TRBV12-3 or TRBV12-4 combines with J gene TRBJ2-7; 9 nucleotides align to TRBD2. The trim removed 3 bases at V and 4 bases at J, leaving 7 bases unmatched. The CDR3 has 15 amino acids. CDR3 DNA: TGTGCCAGCAGTTTGAGACTAGCGGTAAGATACGAGCAGTACTTC. Its translation: CASSLRLAVRYEQYF.

V gene TRBV3-1 combines with J gene TRBJ2-1, with D possibly being TRBD1 or TRBD2 (5 bases each). Germline CDR1 reads LGHDT; CDR2 reads YNNKEL (reference sequence). The CDR3 spans 16 residues. Trimming cost V 0 bases and J 4 bases, with 13 bases left between them. The CDR3 spells CASSQDTRGRYNEQFF. The CDR3 DNA sequence: TGTGCCAGCAGCCAAGATACCCGGGGCCGATACAATGAGCAGTTCTTC.

The V call is TRBV30, the J call TRBJ2-2; TRBD2 agrees at 9 bases. The CDR3 extends over 16 amino acids. Germline CDR1 is GTSNPN and CDR2 is SVGIG (reference sequence). V lost 3 bases and J lost 2; bases outside the gene matches: 7. CDR3 nucleotides: TGTGCCTGGAGGGGGCTAGCGGGGTTTAACACCGGGGAGCTGTTTTTT. It yields the protein CAWRGLAGFNTGELFF.

V and J are TRBV15 and TRBJ1-5; 7 bases align to TRBD1. Per germline, CDR1 LNHNV and CDR2 YYDKDF (reference sequence). J lost 5 bases, V lost 2 bases, and 9 bases had no gene match. The length of the CDR3 is 16 residues. Here the CDR3 reads CATSRSGQAGYQPQHF. For the CDR3, the DNA is TGTGCCACCAGCAGATCTGGACAGGCCGGCTATCAGCCCCAGCATTTT.

This clonotype was observed a few times. The J gene is TRBJ2-1, the V gene TRBV7-2; 12 bases fit TRBD2. This CDR3 spans 17 amino acids. Germline V gene sequence: CDR1 SGHTA, CDR2 FQGNSA. The ends lost 5 bases at V and 6 bases at J; junction bases unmatched: 11. CDR3 residues: CASSQPVLAGGLNEQFF. DNA of the CDR3: TGTGCCAGCAGCCAACCCGTTCTAGCGGGGGGGCTCAATGAGCAGTTCTTC.

The table lists this clonotype with many counts. J is TRBJ1-4 and V is TRBV5-1; possibly TRBD1 for D (6 bases). This CDR3 has 21 amino acids. V was pared by 4 bases and J by 0 bases, with 28 bases between. Germline V gene sequence: CDR1 SGHRS, CDR2 YFSETQ. CDR3 DNA sequence: TGCGCCAGCAGCCCCGGGCGGAGGGGGGCCCTAGCCAACGCAACTAATGAAAAACTGTTTTTT. Translated, it gives CASSPGRRGALANATNEKLFF.

The J gene is TRBJ2-3, the V gene TRBV6-1, with TRBD1 matching over 12 bases. Unmatched junction bases numbered 3, after V lost 2 bases and J lost 6 bases. The CDR3 covers 15 residues. Looked up from germline, CDR1 is MNHNS and CDR2 is SASEGT. For the CDR3, the DNA is TGTGCCAGCAGTGAACCGGGACAGGGGGCGGATACGCAGTATTTT. Its protein is CASSEPGQGADTQYF.

V and J are TRBV24-1 and TRBJ2-3, with a weak D call TRBD2 (7 bases). V was trimmed by 3 bases and J by 5 bases, leaving 14 bases between them. The CDR3 is 15 amino acids. CDR1 is KGHDR, CDR2 SFDVKD, per germline. CDR3 region: CATSDGGGAVDTQYF. The CDR3 nucleotides are TGTGCCACCAGTGATGGGGGGGGGGCCGTAGATACGCAGTATTTT.

This clonotype has a handful of counts. This sequence joins TRBV5-1 and TRBJ2-3; TRBD1 is a possible D gene (6 bases). Germline-derived CDR1 and CDR2 are SGHRS and YFSETQ. The CDR3 has 16 amino acids. V was cut by 0 bases and J by 0 bases, with 11 bases left in between. The CDR3, as DNA: TGCGCCAGCAGCTTGGGGGACAAAGCTAGCACAGATACGCAGTATTTT. It codes for CASSLGDKASTDTQYF.

This chain joins TRBV20-1 and TRBJ2-7; 9 bases are shared with TRBD1. The CDR3 contains 13 residues. Germline lookup yields CDR1 DFQATT and CDR2 SNEGSKA (reference sequence). Losses at the gene ends were 7 bases for V and 5 bases for J; bases not matched to a gene: 9. CDR3 amino acids: CSVSGQGKDEQYV. The CDR3 nucleotides read TGCAGTGTATCGGGACAGGGAAAGGACGAGCAGTACGTC.

This clonotype was counted a few times. This chain connects TRBV7-3 to TRBJ1-1, with D unresolved. V dropped 6 bases and J dropped 1 base, with 15 bases sitting between them. Germline loops: CDR1 SGHTA, CDR2 FQGTGA. This CDR3 is built from 15 residues. CDR3 protein: CASSKLRVPNTEAFF. The CDR3 DNA sequence: TGTGCCAGCAGTAAGCTTAGGGTGCCGAACACTGAAGCTTTCTTT.

Only a few counts were recorded for this clonotype. CDR3 nucleotide sequence: TGCGCCAGCAGCCCCTACGCAGGGATGAACACTGAAGCTTTCTTT. Amino acids: CASSPYAGMNTEAFF. V is TRBV4-3 and J is TRBJ1-1; possible D gene TRBD1, 5 bases. CDR1 and CDR2 (germline): LGHNA, YSLEER. The CDR3 extends over 15 amino acids. V was cut by 4 bases and J by 0 bases, with 12 bases left in between.

This clonotype turned up a few times. The chain links TRBV5-1 to TRBJ2-3; 7 bases map to TRBD2. The CDR3 runs 14 residues. Unmatched junction bases numbered 7, after V lost 2 bases and J lost 7 bases. Germline lookup yields CDR1 SGHRS and CDR2 YFSETQ. CDR3 sequence: CASSFQAGSNTQYF. CDR3 nucleotide sequence: TGCGCCAGCAGCTTTCAAGCGGGGAGCAATACGCAGTATTTT.

A few counts support this clonotype. The chain employs TRBV20-1 and TRBJ2-3; TRBD2 agrees at 9 bases. Germline-derived CDR1 and CDR2 are DFQATT and SNEGSKA (reference sequence). The CDR3 has 16 amino acids. The V gene end was trimmed by 2 bases and the J gene end by 4 bases; junction bases not matched to a gene: 10. For the CDR3, the DNA is TGCAGTGCTAGACTAGCGGGAACGAGGGGTGCAGATACGCAGTATTTT. Translating gives CSARLAGTRGADTQYF.